One T cell receptor beta chain is described in this entry. Its antigen remains unknown. The entry originates in a study of blood T cells in healthy people across ages. Points from the study as a whole: A greater number of naive CD4+ cells and higher diversity distinguished long-lived donors from aged donors.

V lost 0 bases to trimming and J lost 0 bases, with 15 bases between them. The CDR3 has 18 amino acids. Germline V gene data show CDR1 as MGHDK and CDR2 as SYGVNS. Total RNA, at least 5.5 micrograms per sample, came from PBMCs. Using a J-beta primer mix together with a sample-barcoded 5' primer, a second PCR was run for roughly 7 to 11 cycles. The template-switch adaptor, which had 12 random nucleotides, put a tag on each cDNA molecule. One entry per CDR3 protein, called by TCRdb with MiXCR from the 5' RACE reads. The sample contains about 1.6 million distinct CDR3 sequences, 34% of which appear only once.

The chain uses TRBV25-1 and TRBJ2-4; a weak D match, TRBD2 (7 bases). Sequencing was carried out using blood. The source is a woman in her twenties or thirties in good health. The CDR3 DNA is TGTGCCAGCAGTGAATATAAAGGGGGAGGGATAGCCAAAAACATTCAGTACTTC. Translation gives CASSEYKGGGIAKNIQYF.